The clone carrying this T cell receptor beta chain appeared once. TCRdb's table, derived via immunoSEQ multiplex PCR, lists solely in-frame clones and lacks some. The data hold 180,000 or so clones, with approximately 88% observed a single time. V was pared by 2 bases and J by 12 bases, with 11 bases of the junction left unmatched. CDR3 length: 15 amino acids. Germline loops: CDR1 MDHEN, CDR2 SYDVKM. These data belong to a study of blood T cell repertoires in COVID-19. On the study more broadly: Samples representing acute and convalescent COVID-19 were sourced from the United States, Italy and Spain.

All enrollees were about 18 to 90 years old and from 25 or so US areas. The study counted Cohort 3 donors as recovered given two negative PCRs, clearance, or symptom resolution. The TCR was taken from a woman aged 55-69 years who had recovered from COVID-19. The chain is built from TRBV28 and TRBJ2-1; 9 positions agree with TRBD2. Sequences were obtained from PBMCs or T cells enriched from blood (not recorded which). CDR3 loop: CASSLASGRTLGQFF. CDR3 DNA sequence: TGTGCCAGCAGTTTAGCCAGCGGGAGGACTCTGGGGCAGTTCTTC.